The sequence of this T cell receptor (beta chain) was determined in a study of blood T cell repertoires in COVID-19. Recovery meant two consecutive negative NP/OP PCR tests, professional clearance, or resolved symptoms. Germline CDR1 MGHDK, CDR2 SYGVNS. The CDR3 extends over 14 amino acids. Unmatched junction bases numbered 4, after V lost 4 bases and J lost 6 bases. Original analysis: Cell counts per sample came from amplifying reference gene primers. The assay was immunoSEQ multiplex PCR, and TCRdb's table has in-frame clones only and misses some. Clone size and the V and J calls come from that table; the DNA yielded D and trimming. The table records some 400,000 clones, 89% of them present only once.

The chain joins TRBV25-1 to TRBJ2-2, with 8 bases identical to TRBD2. The source of this sequence is a woman in her twenties or thirties who had recovered from COVID-19. Sequenced sample: PBMCs or T cells enriched from blood (not recorded which). CDR3 sequence reads: CASSASGGPGELFF. The CDR3 DNA follows: TGTGCCAGCAGTGCCTCGGGGGGGCCCGGGGAGCTGTTTTTT.